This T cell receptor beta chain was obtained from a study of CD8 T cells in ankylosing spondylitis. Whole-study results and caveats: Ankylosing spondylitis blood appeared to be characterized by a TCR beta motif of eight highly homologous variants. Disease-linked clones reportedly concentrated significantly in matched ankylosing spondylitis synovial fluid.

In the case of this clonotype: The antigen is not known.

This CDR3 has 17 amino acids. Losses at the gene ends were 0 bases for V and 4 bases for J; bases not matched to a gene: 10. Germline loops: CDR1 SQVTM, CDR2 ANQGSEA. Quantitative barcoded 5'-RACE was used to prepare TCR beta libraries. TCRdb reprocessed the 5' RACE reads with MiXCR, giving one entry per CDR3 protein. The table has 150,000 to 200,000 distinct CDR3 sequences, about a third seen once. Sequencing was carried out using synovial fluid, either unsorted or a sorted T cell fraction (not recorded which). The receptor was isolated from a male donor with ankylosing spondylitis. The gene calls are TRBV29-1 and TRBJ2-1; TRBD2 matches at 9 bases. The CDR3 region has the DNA TGCAGCGTTGAAGATCTTCGGTCTAGCGGGAATTACAATGAGCAGTTCTTC. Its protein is CSVEDLRSSGNYNEQFF.